The 14 T cell receptor beta chains below all came from one sample that was sequenced in a study of T cell responses to AZD1222 COVID-19 vaccine. Sequenced by immunoSEQ multiplex PCR; TCRdb stores in-frame clones only, minus some. The sample carries roughly 120,000 clones, roughly 90% recorded once. This material consisted of peripheral blood, taken on day 0 of AZD1222 vaccination. Receptor source: an adult in good health.

The chain carries TRBV6-2 or TRBV6-3 and TRBJ1-5, with D unresolved. This CDR3 comprises 13 residues. Germline V gene data show CDR1 as MNHEY and CDR2 as SVGEGT. Between the trimmed V and J ends, which lost 1 base and 7 bases, there was a span of 8 bases. CDR3 sequence reads: CASSYFGEQPQHF. CDR3 coding DNA: TGTGCCAGCAGTTACTTCGGGGAACAGCCCCAGCATTTT.

This clone has a single count. This chain connects TRBV5-1 to TRBJ2-2, with 8 bases fitting TRBD2. V was clipped by 6 bases and J by 4 bases; unmatched bases: 8. The CDR3 is 15 residues long. CDR1 and CDR2 from the germline V gene are SGHRS and YFSETQ. DNA for the CDR3: TGCGCCAGCAAGCTGGTAGCGGGGACCACCGGGGAGCTGTTTTTT. Amino acid sequence: CASKLVAGTTGELFF.

The chain links TRBV5-4 to TRBJ1-4; D gene unclear. CDR3 length: 13 amino acids. Germline V CDR1 and CDR2: SGHNT, YYREEE (reference sequence). The germline V and J ends were trimmed by 1 base and 5 bases, with 6 bases remaining between them. This chain's CDR3 is CASSLLGNEKLFF. As DNA, the CDR3 is TGTGCCAGCAGCTTGTTGGGGAATGAAAAACTGTTTTTT.

The chain couples TRBV16 to TRBJ1-2; maybe TRBD1 (6 bases). Trimming shortened V by 0 bases and J by 7 bases, and 12 bases separated the two germline ends. CDR3 length: 14 amino acids. CDR1 is KGHSY, CDR2 FQNENV, per germline. CDR3 sequence reads: CASSQSSGAAGYTF. CDR3 DNA: TGTGCCAGCAGCCAATCGTCAGGGGCGGCTGGCTACACCTTC.

This clone was observed once. The chain links TRBV5-1 to TRBJ2-5; 8 nucleotides agree with TRBD2. Germline CDR1 SGHRS, CDR2 YFSETQ. V dropped 0 bases and J dropped 2; count of bases not matched to a gene: 18. The CDR3 sequence is 20 residues long. The CDR3 region is CASSLVSPPQRERLQETQYF. For the CDR3, the DNA is TGCGCCAGCAGCTTGGTATCCCCCCCCCAGCGGGAGCGTCTACAAGAGACCCAGTACTTC.

The CDR3 bases are TGTGCCAGCAGTGAACCGGACCCCTACACTGAAGCTTTCTTT. It specifies CASSEPDPYTEAFF. V usage is TRBV25-1 and J usage is TRBJ1-1, with D hard to call. The V and J ends lost 2 bases and 3 bases respectively, with 10 bases between them. The CDR3 is 14 residues long. In germline, CDR1 is MGHDK, CDR2 SYGVNS.

The chain carries TRBV6-5 and TRBJ1-1, with D possibly matching TRBD1 (5 bases). The CDR3 loop spans 16 amino acids. Trimming pared 0 bases from V and 0 bases from J, leaving 11 bases between. CDR1 MNHEY and CDR2 SVGAGI come from the germline V gene. DNA of the CDR3: TGTGCCAGCAGTTACTCCCATACAGGACTGAACACTGAAGCTTTCTTT. Its protein product is CASSYSHTGLNTEAFF.

The V gene is TRBV7-9, the J gene TRBJ2-7; a possible D gene is TRBD2 (6 bases). Germline assignment: CDR1 SEHNR and CDR2 FQNEAQ (reference sequence). Between the trimmed V and J ends, which lost 2 bases and 7 bases, there was a span of 15 bases. This CDR3 has 14 amino acids. This CDR3 reads CASSLTPPGVEQYF. In DNA, the CDR3 is TGTGCCAGCAGCTTAACCCCCCCGGGGGTTGAGCAGTACTTC. The full variable domain, with the rest looked up from reference TRBV7-9 and TRBJ2-7, is DTGVSQNPRHKITKRGQNVTFRCDPISEHNRLYWYRQTLGQGPEFLTYFQNEAQLEKSRLLSDRFSAERPKGSFSTLEIQRTEQGDSAMYLCASSLTPPGVEQYFGPGTRLTVT.

The chain employs TRBV3-1 (or the pseudogene TRBV3-2) and TRBJ2-2, with D uncertain. The CDR3 contains 13 residues. The germline gives CDR1 LGHDT, CDR2 YNNKEL (reference sequence). Trimming stripped 6 bases from V and 5 bases from J, with 10 bases between. The DNA of the CDR3 is TGTGCCAGCAGGGCCGGTGGTACCGGGGAGCTGTTTTTT. Its translation: CASRAGGTGELFF.

V usage is TRBV19 and J usage is TRBJ2-7; D unresolved. This CDR3 is built from 11 residues. Germline values: CDR1 LNHDA, CDR2 SQIVND (reference sequence). V lost 4 bases and J lost 4, with 5 bases in between. The DNA for the CDR3 is TGTGCCAGTAGTACCGGGTACGAGCAGTACTTC. It yields the protein CASSTGYEQYF.

CDR3 DNA sequence: TGCGCCAGCAGAGTTTACACGGCTCGGACAGATACGCAGTATTTT. Translated, it gives CASRVYTARTDTQYF. This rearrangement joins TRBV5-1 to TRBJ2-3, with D uncertain. The CDR3 consists of 15 residues. Trimming took off 5 bases at V and 3 bases at J, with 16 bases between the two ends. Germline assignment: CDR1 SGHRS and CDR2 YFSETQ.

The chain links TRBV5-1 to TRBJ1-1, with D hard to call. This CDR3 spans 14 amino acids. Trimming removed 7 bases from V and 2 bases from J, with 15 bases in between. The germline CDR1 and CDR2 sequences are SGHRS and YFSETQ. CDR3: CASCQSTTNTEAFF. The CDR3 bases are TGCGCCAGCTGTCAGTCCACCACCAACACTGAAGCTTTCTTT.

The chain employs TRBV2 and TRBJ1-2; possibly TRBD1 for D (5 bases). The CDR3 totals 13 residues. Germline V gene lookup returns CDR1 SNHLY and CDR2 FYNNEI. V was cut by 5 bases and J by 5 bases, with 12 bases left in between. In DNA form, the CDR3 reads TGTGCCAGCAGTCCGGGGCCAAGATATGGCTACACCTTC. This gives the protein CASSPGPRYGYTF.

The rearrangement uses TRBV2 and TRBJ2-1, with D possibly TRBD2 on 6 matching bases. Germline CDR1 reads SNHLY; CDR2 reads FYNNEI. The V end was cut by 3 bases, the J end by 2 bases, with 14 bases between. CDR3 length equals 16 residues. In DNA form, the CDR3 reads TGTGCCAGCAGTGATCAGAGCGGGCGGGCCTACAATGAGCAGTTCTTC. Translating gives CASSDQSGRAYNEQFF. The full variable domain, rest sourced from reference TRBV2 and TRBJ2-1, is EPEVTQTPSHQVTQMGQEVILRCVPISNHLYFYWYRQILGQKVEFLVSFYNNEISEKSEIFDDQFSVERPDGSNFTLKIRSTKLEDSAMYFCASSDQSGRAYNEQFFGPGTRLTVL.